The entry below gives a single TCR beta chain sequence along with its context. A single count supports this clone. It has no known antigen specificity. No qualities accompany the bases; no much larger clone lies one base away. The trial excluded patients who had a history of autoimmune disease or who were on systemic immunosuppression. Peripheral blood for TCR sequencing was collected from all dose cohorts at baseline, on cycle 4 day 1, and on cycle 7 day 1. The samples were drawn from a first-in-human, open-label, multicenter phase I dose-escalation trial of ivuxolimab. The trial enrolled adults with locally advanced or metastatic head and neck squamous cell, hepatocellular, melanoma or renal cell carcinoma. Before TCR sequencing, CD4+ T cells and CD8+ T cells from peripheral blood were sorted into separate populations. This entry is derived from a study of OX40 agonist ivuxolimab in advanced cancers. Looking at the study overall: Ivuxolimab was a fully human IgG2 agonistic monoclonal antibody targeting the costimulatory receptor OX40 (CD134). Peripheral TCRbeta sequencing aimed to test whether ivuxolimab altered TCR sequence diversity and caused clonal T-cell expansion. Partial responses occurred in three dose-escalation patients: two with cutaneous melanoma and one with hepatocellular carcinoma. Among the approximately 54 dose-escalation patients, around 20 had hepatocellular carcinoma, roughly 15 melanoma, 9 renal cell carcinoma and 9 head and neck cancer. Intravenous ivuxolimab was administered to patients every 2 weeks at six dose levels: 0.01, 0.1, 0.3, 1.5, 3 and 10 mg/kg. The paper reports the monotherapy dose-escalation portion (N of about 50 patients) of the phase I ivuxolimab trial. Prior anti-PD-1, anti-PD-L1 or anti-CTLA-4 therapy was permitted, and checkpoint inhibitors had been received by about 44% of dose-escalation patients. In the dose-escalation cohort, approximately 83% of patients were male, and the mean age was roughly 56 years with a range of roughly 20 to 80. Overall results and qualifications from the work: The antigen specificity of the peripheral T cells that underwent clonal expansion was not determined. Low levels of normalized T-cell clonal expansion were also shown by some nonresponding patients. Partial responders in the 0.1-3.0 mg/kg groups had among the lowest normalized peripheral clonal expansion, especially among CD8+ T cells. After ivuxolimab, CD8+ T cells had more expanded clones than CD4+ T cells on average. At doses from 0.1 to 3.0 mg/kg, clonal expansion was seen in both CD4+ and CD8+ blood T cells between baseline and week 6.

For sequencing of the TCRbeta CDR3 region, genomic DNA was extracted from the sorted cells. TCRbeta CDR3 regions were sequenced using the immunoSEQ Assay. TCRdb took this table from immuneACCESS and kept in-frame rearrangements with V and J called. Such tables lack part of the clones; where checked against another copy, unresolved V genes explain under half of the gap, and the rest is unexplained. The sample has tens of thousands of clones on record, 70% to 90% of them singletons. Jointly, the top ten make up 1.5% to 2% of the sample. Looking up the germline V gene yields CDR1 SGHRS and CDR2 YFSETQ. A distance of 9 bases separates the germline ends of V and J, which lose 0 bases and 5 bases respectively. The CDR3 spans 14 residues, from the cysteine through the phenylalanine. Just CDR3 DNA is preserved here, 42 bases in frame from base 1.

The sequenced sample was CD4+ or CD8+ T cells sorted from blood, obtained in a trial of the OX40 agonist ivuxolimab. This receptor chain uses TRBV5-1 and TRBJ1-3, with an unclear D gene assignment. The clonotype was recovered from an adult with an advanced solid tumor such as melanoma, head and neck, liver or kidney cancer. The nucleotide sequence reads as follows: TGCGCCAGCAGCTTGGAGGGCAGCAGAAACACCATATATTTT. It is translated as CASSLEGSRNTIYF.